Described below is a single TCR beta chain sequence and its context. Its antigen is unidentified. A multiplex PCR was run with 60 Vbeta primers and 13 Jbeta primers. Using immunoSEQ multiplex PCR, the repertoire was profiled, and TCRdb retains in-frame clones only, with some absent. The sample features roughly 78,000 clones, with about 0.83% in its top ten. This entry comes from a study of cytomegalovirus exposure and HLA in healthy donors. The V and J ends lost 4 bases and 3 bases, in that order; junction bases with no gene match: 3. This CDR3 is 14 amino acids long. Germline CDR1 reads MNHEY; CDR2 reads SVGAGI. The study, taken as a whole, reports: Relative to equally common others, HLA-associated TCR beta chains showed greater clonal expansion in a later analysis. It was reported in a later analysis that an Asian-associated ancestry cluster showed fewer N-insertions than the approximately 700-donor mean.

What was sequenced was PBMCs. The chain has TRBV6-5 and TRBJ1-5; 7 positions match TRBD1. This sequence was found in a boy between 10 and 17 years old in good health and CMV-seronegative. CDR3 nucleotides: TGTGCCAGCAGTTCAACAGGGGTCAATCAGCCCCAGCATTTT. This sequence encodes CASSSTGVNQPQHF.